A single sample gave rise to the 27 T cell receptor beta chains below, sequenced in a study of beta chain features in type 1 diabetes. Overall study results and limits: Shorter TCRB CDR3s, moderately but significantly so, were found in Type 1 diabetes patients in all four CD4+ subsets.

TCRB transcripts that were expressed got sequenced, as all of the isolated RNA had been reverse transcribed. The table came from immunoSEQ multiplex PCR; TCRdb's copy has only in-frame clones and leaves some out. The table includes roughly 280,000 clones, approximately 24% detected once. These receptors have no known antigen. Sample: naive CD4+ T cells from blood. Source of these receptors: a woman in her twenties or thirties with type 1 diabetes.

The chain couples TRBV30 to TRBJ1-6; D ambiguous. Germline CDR1 is GTSNPN and CDR2 is SVGIG (reference sequence). Trimming stripped 4 bases from V and 9 bases from J, with 7 bases between. The CDR3 contains 11 residues. In DNA, the CDR3 is TGTGCCTGGAACTTTGGTTCACCCCTCCACTTT. This encodes CAWNFGSPLHF. Looking up the rest from reference TRBV30 and TRBJ1-6 gives the full variable domain: SQTIHQWPATLVQPVGSPLSLECTVEGTSNPNLYWYRQAAGRGLQLLFYSVGIGQISSEVPQNLSASRPQDRQFILSSKKLLLSDSGFYLCAWNFGSPLHFGNGTRLTVT.

The chain couples TRBV5-4 to TRBJ1-1; 9 nucleotides align to TRBD1. In germline, CDR1 is SGHNT, CDR2 YYREEE (reference sequence). The CDR3 runs 15 residues. J was trimmed by 5 bases and V by 5 bases; bases with no gene match: 10. CDR3 DNA: TGTGCCAGCAGTTCCCAGGGACAGGGCCGGACTGAAGCTTTCTTT. Residues: CASSSQGQGRTEAFF. Based on the CDR3 plus reference TRBV5-4 and TRBJ1-1, the full variable domain is ETGVTQSPTHLIKTRGQQVTLRCSSQSGHNTVSWYQQALGQGPQFIFQYYREEENGRGNFPPRFSGLQFPNYSSELNVNALELDDSALYLCASSSQGQGRTEAFFGQGTRLTVV.

The chain couples TRBV7-9 to TRBJ1-5; a weak D match, TRBD1 (6 bases). Germline-derived CDR1 and CDR2 are SEHNR and FQNEAQ (reference sequence). The CDR3 loop spans 15 amino acids. V was shortened by 5 bases and J by 0 bases, with 11 bases between the two germline ends. For the CDR3, the DNA is TGTGCCAGCAGCCCGACAGGCGATAGCAATCAGCCCCAGCATTTT. Translating it yields CASSPTGDSNQPQHF.

This chain links TRBV20-1 with TRBJ1-1; D gene ambiguous. Germline CDR1 DFQATT, CDR2 SNEGSKA (reference sequence). The V end lost 5 bases, the J end lost 5 bases, and 9 bases lay between the germline ends. There are 11 residues in the CDR3. CDR3 sequence reads: CSAGRWTEAFF. The CDR3 nucleotides read TGCAGTGCTGGGAGGTGGACTGAAGCTTTCTTT.

V and J are TRBV10-3 and TRBJ2-1, with D perhaps matching TRBD2 (6 bases). CDR3 length: 12 amino acids. Germline CDR1 reads ENHRY; CDR2 reads SYGVKD. V lost 6 bases, J lost 9 bases, and 12 bases lay in between. The CDR3 here is CAIRGEVAEQFF. CDR3 coding DNA: TGTGCCATCAGGGGGGAGGTTGCTGAGCAGTTCTTC.

The V call is TRBV28, the J call TRBJ1-5; D remains ambiguous. The CDR3 consists of 12 residues. Trimming took off 3 bases at V and 6 bases at J, with 6 bases between the two ends. Per germline, CDR1 MDHEN and CDR2 SYDVKM. In nucleotides, the CDR3 is TGTGCCAGCAGTTTTAGCGGTCAGCCCCAGCATTTT. This translates into CASSFSGQPQHF.

CDR3 in amino acids: CASSLGRYTGELFF. The CDR3 DNA sequence: TGTGCCAGCAGCTTGGGCAGATACACCGGGGAGCTGTTTTTT. The J gene is TRBJ2-2, the V gene TRBV5-6; D unclear. Germline values: CDR1 SGHDT, CDR2 YYEEEE. The CDR3 has 14 residues. V was cut by 0 bases and J by 3 bases, with 6 bases left in between.

The CDR3 DNA sequence: TGTGCCAGCAGCTTCTGGACTAGCGGATACTACGAGCAGTACTTC. Its translation: CASSFWTSGYYEQYF. V gene TRBV7-2 combines with J gene TRBJ2-7, with TRBD2 matching 10 bases. The CDR3 has 15 residues. Trimming at V came to 3 bases and at J to 3 bases, leaving 5 bases not matched to a gene. Germline V gene data show CDR1 as SGHTA and CDR2 as FQGNSA. The whole variable domain, filled in from reference TRBV7-2 and TRBJ2-7, reads GAGVSQSPSNKVTEKGKDVELRCDPISGHTALYWYRQSLGQGLEFLIYFQGNSAPDKSGLPSDRFSAERTGGSVSTLTIQRTQQEDSAVYLCASSFWTSGYYEQYFGPGTRLTVT.

The chain employs TRBV7-2 and TRBJ1-4; no reliable D call. This CDR3 spans 14 amino acids. The V gene lost 4 bases and the J gene lost 5 bases, with 11 bases spanning the gap. The germline gives CDR1 SGHTA, CDR2 FQGNSA. The CDR3 DNA follows: TGTGCCAGCAGCTCTTTTTCCCTGAATGAAAAACTGTTTTTT. This encodes CASSSFSLNEKLFF.

The CDR3 is CASSHHEDRGVDEQYF. The CDR3 coding sequence is TGCGCCAGCAGCCACCATGAGGACAGGGGGGTCGACGAGCAGTACTTC. This chain connects TRBV4-1 to TRBJ2-7; 10 bases match TRBD1. Per the germline V gene, CDR1 is MGHRA and CDR2 is YSYEKL. The CDR3 contains 16 residues. The V segment lost 3 bases and the J segment 5 bases; nucleotides outside the gene matches: 10.

The J gene is TRBJ2-2, the V gene TRBV7-3, with TRBD2 as a possible D gene (5 bases). The V gene's germline CDR1 is SGHTA and CDR2 FQGTGA. The CDR3 has 13 amino acids. Trimming pared 1 base from V and 6 bases from J, leaving 6 bases between. The CDR3 here is CASSLNSAGELFF. DNA of the CDR3: TGTGCCAGCAGCTTAAATAGCGCCGGGGAGCTGTTTTTT. Full variable domain (remainder filled in from reference TRBV7-3 and TRBJ2-2): GAGVSQTPSNKVTEKGKYVELRCDPISGHTALYWYRQSLGQGPEFLIYFQGTGAADDSGLPNDRFFAVRPEGSVSTLKIQRTERGDSAVYLCASSLNSAGELFFGEGSRLTVL.

This clone has more than one count but fewer than ten. The chain employs TRBV7-9 and TRBJ2-7, with 7 bases lining up with TRBD2. Germline values: CDR1 SEHNR, CDR2 FQNEAQ (reference sequence). CDR3 length: 17 amino acids. With V trimmed by 1 base and J by 0 bases, 9 bases remained unmatched. In DNA form, the CDR3 reads TGTGCCAGCAGCTTAGTAGTTAGTTCTAGCGGCTCCTACGAGCAGTACTTC. Translated: CASSLVVSSSGSYEQYF.

The sample holds a few counts of this clone. Here the CDR3 DNA reads TGCAGCGCAACGACTAGCGGGAGCGACACAGATACGCAGTATTTT. Translating gives CSATTSGSDTDTQYF. This chain joins TRBV29-1 and TRBJ2-3; 12 nucleotides match TRBD2. The length of the CDR3 is 15 residues. Looked up from germline, CDR1 is SQVTM and CDR2 is ANQGSEA. J gave up 2 bases and V 7 bases, and 7 bases lay outside the gene matches.

This chain connects TRBV5-1 to TRBJ2-7, with 13 nucleotides matching TRBD2. The CDR3 extends over 17 amino acids. Trimming at V came to 3 bases and at J to 7 bases, leaving 13 bases not matched to a gene. Germline CDR1 SGHRS, CDR2 YFSETQ. CDR3 sequence (DNA): TGCGCCAGCAGCTCCGGAGGACTAGCGGGAGAATCGGGGGAGCAGTACTTC. This encodes CASSSGGLAGESGEQYF.

This clone was recorded a few times. The chain has TRBV5-1 and TRBJ2-5, with D possibly being TRBD1 (5 bases). The CDR3 loop spans 15 amino acids. Germline V gene data show CDR1 as SGHRS and CDR2 as YFSETQ. Trimming left V 0 bases short and J 3 bases short, with 12 bases between. The CDR3 DNA is TGCGCCAGCAGCTTGGTATCAGGGTCGGAAGAGACCCAGTACTTC. It encodes CASSLVSGSEETQYF. Looking up the rest from reference TRBV5-1 and TRBJ2-5 gives the full variable domain: KAGVTQTPRYLIKTRGQQVTLSCSPISGHRSVSWYQQTPGQGLQFLFEYFSETQRNKGNFPGRFSGRQFSNSRSEMNVSTLELGDSALYLCASSLVSGSEETQYFGPGTRLLVL.

The V gene is TRBV20-1, the J gene TRBJ1-2; D is unclear. The V gene lost 6 bases and the J gene lost 4 bases, with 9 bases spanning the gap. The germline CDR1 and CDR2 sequences are DFQATT and SNEGSKA (reference sequence). This CDR3 contains 11 residues. As DNA, the CDR3 is TGCAGTGCCATGGGAGGCTATGGCTACACCTTC. Residues: CSAMGGYGYTF.

This clone was found a few times. Other nucleotide sequences from this sample produce the same CDR3. The chain joins TRBV7-2 to TRBJ2-7; no reliable D call. This CDR3 comprises 11 residues. Per germline, CDR1 SGHTA and CDR2 FQGNSA. The V end lost 4 bases, the J end lost 2 bases, and 3 bases lay between the germline ends. Written as DNA, the CDR3 is TGTGCCAGCAGCTCGGCCTACGAGCAGTACTTC. Translated: CASSSAYEQYF.

V is TRBV9 and J is TRBJ2-3; 7 positions match TRBD2. This CDR3 comprises 15 residues. V lost 1 base, J lost 0 bases, and 2 bases stayed unmatched. CDR1 is SGDLS and CDR2 is YYNGEE in the germline V gene. The CDR3 loop reads CASSVLAESTDTQYF. The DNA of the CDR3 is TGTGCCAGCAGCGTACTAGCGGAAAGCACAGATACGCAGTATTTT.

V gene TRBV27 combines with J gene TRBJ2-7; TRBD1 matches at 9 bases. V gave up 5 bases and J gave up 3 bases; unmatched junction bases: 8. The CDR3 extends over 15 amino acids. From germline, CDR1 is MNHEY and CDR2 SMNVEV (reference sequence). The CDR3 loop reads CASSPGQGPSYEQYF. The CDR3 nucleotides read TGTGCCAGCAGTCCGGGACAGGGCCCCAGCTACGAGCAGTACTTC.

The rearrangement uses TRBV15 and TRBJ1-1; perhaps TRBD1 as D (5 bases). The V end lost 0 bases, the J end lost 6 bases, and 11 bases lay between the germline ends. Germline loops: CDR1 LNHNV, CDR2 YYDKDF (reference sequence). CDR3 length equals 14 residues. Written as DNA, the CDR3 is TGTGCCACCAGCAGAGATTTAGGGGCCGCTGAAGCTTTCTTT. The encoded protein is CATSRDLGAAEAFF.

In the case of this clone: This specimen includes other DNA sequences encoding the same CDR3. This sequence joins TRBV7-3 and TRBJ2-3; 10 bases align to TRBD1. Germline loops: CDR1 SGHTA, CDR2 FQGTGA. The CDR3 runs to 15 residues. The V gene end was trimmed by 3 bases and the J gene end by 3 bases; junction bases not matched to a gene: 3. This CDR3 is CASSLTGQGTDTQYF. The CDR3 coding sequence is TGTGCCAGCAGCTTGACGGGACAGGGGACAGATACGCAGTATTTT.

V and J are TRBV30 and TRBJ2-1; 9 bases are a match to TRBD1. There are 15 residues in the CDR3. Unmatched junction bases numbered 10, after V lost 5 bases and J lost 5 bases. CDR1 and CDR2 (germline): GTSNPN, SVGIG (reference sequence). CDR3 amino acids: CAWGNRGLLNNEQFF. For the CDR3, the DNA is TGTGCCTGGGGGAACAGGGGGCTTTTGAACAATGAGCAGTTCTTC.

This clone was found a few times. The rearrangement uses TRBV18 and TRBJ2-1; TRBD2 matches at 8 bases. This CDR3 spans 15 amino acids. V lost 3 bases to trimming and J lost 7 bases; unmatched junction nucleotides: 8. Germline V gives CDR1 KGHSH, CDR2 LQKENI. CDR3 sequence (DNA): TGTGCCAGCTCACCCGAAGCGGGAGCGGAAAATGAGCAGTTCTTC. This sequence encodes CASSPEAGAENEQFF.

The chain joins TRBV29-1 to TRBJ1-2, with 7 bases lining up with TRBD1. CDR3 length equals 14 residues. Germline CDR1 reads SQVTM; CDR2 reads ANQGSEA. J was trimmed by 1 base and V by 2 bases; bases with no gene match: 4. The CDR3 DNA reads TGCAGCGTTGAACTGGACAGGCATAACTATGGCTACACCTTC. It yields the protein CSVELDRHNYGYTF.

The chain links TRBV4-2 to TRBJ2-7; no clear D gene. Between the trimmed V and J ends, which lost 0 bases and 3 bases, there was a span of 15 bases. This CDR3 contains 16 residues. In germline, CDR1 is LGHNA, CDR2 YNFKEQ. CDR3 protein: CASSQEMLPTIYEQYF. CDR3 nucleotide sequence: TGTGCCAGCAGCCAAGAAATGCTCCCTACTATCTACGAGCAGTACTTC.

In nucleotides, the CDR3 is TGTGCCAGCGGGCATCAAGTAGACCCGGGACTCTTATATGGCTACACCTTC. This sequence encodes CASGHQVDPGLLYGYTF. This chain uses TRBV28 with TRBJ1-2, with a possible D match to TRBD1 (5 bases). Germline CDR1 and CDR2: MDHEN and SYDVKM. V was shortened by 8 bases and J by 5 bases, with 27 bases between the two germline ends. The CDR3 is made up of 17 amino acids.

CDR3 sequence reads: CASSLAGLYGYTF. The CDR3 DNA reads TGTGCCAGCAGCTTGGCGGGTCTCTATGGCTACACCTTC. This chain uses TRBV7-2 with TRBJ1-2; D is uncertain. The CDR3 extends over 13 amino acids. The germline V gene encodes CDR1 SGHTA and CDR2 FQGNSA. V was pared by 3 bases and J by 4 bases, with 9 bases between.